Below, one T cell receptor (beta chain) is given with its context. This record comes from a study of T cell responses to AZD1222 COVID-19 vaccine. Clones were sequenced by immunoSEQ multiplex PCR, and TCRdb holds only the in-frame ones, with some missing. This table holds about 140,000 clones, about 90% found once. Between the trimmed V and J ends, which lost 4 bases and 4 bases, there was a span of 10 bases. The germline V gene encodes CDR1 MNHEY and CDR2 SVGEGT. The CDR3 has 13 amino acids. The gene calls are TRBV6-2 or TRBV6-3 and TRBJ1-2; D is undetermined. The input for sequencing was peripheral blood, taken on day 0 of AZD1222 vaccination. This clonotype was obtained from an adult in good health. CDR3 amino acids: CASSFSNRYGYTF. CDR3 DNA: TGTGCCAGCAGTTTCAGTAACCGCTATGGCTACACCTTC.